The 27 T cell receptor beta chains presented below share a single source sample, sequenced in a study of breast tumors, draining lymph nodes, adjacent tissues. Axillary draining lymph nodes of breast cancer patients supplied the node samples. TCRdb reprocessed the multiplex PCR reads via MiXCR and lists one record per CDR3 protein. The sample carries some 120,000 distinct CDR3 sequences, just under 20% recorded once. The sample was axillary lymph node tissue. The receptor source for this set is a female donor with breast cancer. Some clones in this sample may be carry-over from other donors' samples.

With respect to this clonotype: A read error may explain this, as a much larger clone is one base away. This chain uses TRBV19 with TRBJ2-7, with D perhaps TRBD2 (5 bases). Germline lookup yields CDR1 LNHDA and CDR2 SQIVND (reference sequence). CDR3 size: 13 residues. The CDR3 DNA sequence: TGTGCCGGTAGTTCCTTCGCGGGCTACGAGCAGTACTTC. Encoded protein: CAGSSFAGYEQYF.

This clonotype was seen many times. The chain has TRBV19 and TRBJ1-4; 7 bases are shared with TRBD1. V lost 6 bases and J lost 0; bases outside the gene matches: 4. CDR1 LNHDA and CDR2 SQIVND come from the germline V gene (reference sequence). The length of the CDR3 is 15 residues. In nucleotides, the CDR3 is TGTGCCAGTAGCCCCGGACAGGCAACTAATGAAAAACTGTTTTTT. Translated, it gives CASSPGQATNEKLFF.

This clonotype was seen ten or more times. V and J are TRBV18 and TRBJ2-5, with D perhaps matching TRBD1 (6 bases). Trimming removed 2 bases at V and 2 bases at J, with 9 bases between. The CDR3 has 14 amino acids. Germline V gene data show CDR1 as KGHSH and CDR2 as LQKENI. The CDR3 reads CASSPDRTQETQYF. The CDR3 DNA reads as TGTGCCAGCTCACCAGACAGGACTCAAGAGACCCAGTACTTC.

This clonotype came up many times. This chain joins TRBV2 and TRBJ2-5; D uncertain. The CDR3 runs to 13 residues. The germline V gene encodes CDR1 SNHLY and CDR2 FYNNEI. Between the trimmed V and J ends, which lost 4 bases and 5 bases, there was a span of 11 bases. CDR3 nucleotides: TGTGCCAGCAGTGGCCCACAAAGGGAGACCCAGTACTTC. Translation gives CASSGPQRETQYF.

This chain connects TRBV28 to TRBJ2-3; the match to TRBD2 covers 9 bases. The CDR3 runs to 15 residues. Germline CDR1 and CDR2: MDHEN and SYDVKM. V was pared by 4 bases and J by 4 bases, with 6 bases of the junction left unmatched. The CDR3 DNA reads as TGTGCCAGCAGTTGGGGCGGGAGGGCCCCAGATACGCAGTATTTT. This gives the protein CASSWGGRAPDTQYF.

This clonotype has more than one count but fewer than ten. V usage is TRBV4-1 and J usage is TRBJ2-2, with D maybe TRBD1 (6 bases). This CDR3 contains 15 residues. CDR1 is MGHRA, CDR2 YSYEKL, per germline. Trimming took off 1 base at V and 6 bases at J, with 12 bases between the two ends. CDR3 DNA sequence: TGCGCCAGCAGCCAAGGCAGACAGGCCGCCGGGGAGCTGTTTTTT. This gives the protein CASSQGRQAAGELFF.

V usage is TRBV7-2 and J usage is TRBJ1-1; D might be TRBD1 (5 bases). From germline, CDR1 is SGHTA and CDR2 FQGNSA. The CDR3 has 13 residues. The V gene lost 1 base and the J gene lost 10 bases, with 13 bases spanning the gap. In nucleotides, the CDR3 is TGTGCCAGCAGCTTAGTAGGGGCCAGGGCAGCTTTCTTT. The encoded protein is CASSLVGARAAFF.

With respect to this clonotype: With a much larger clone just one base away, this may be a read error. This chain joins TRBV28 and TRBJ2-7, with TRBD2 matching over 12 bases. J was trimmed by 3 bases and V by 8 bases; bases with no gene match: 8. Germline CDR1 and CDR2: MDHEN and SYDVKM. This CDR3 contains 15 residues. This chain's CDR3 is CASGRLTSGSYEQYF. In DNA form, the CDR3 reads TGTGCCAGCGGACGACTGACTAGCGGGAGCTACGAGCAGTACTTC.

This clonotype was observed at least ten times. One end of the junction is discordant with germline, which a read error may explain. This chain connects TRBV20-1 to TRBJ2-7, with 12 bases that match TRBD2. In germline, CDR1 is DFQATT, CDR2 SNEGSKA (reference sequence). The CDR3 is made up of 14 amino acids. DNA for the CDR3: TGCAGTGCTATACAGGGGGCTGGAGAGACTAGCGGGGGCTTC. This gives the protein CSAIQGAGETSGGF.

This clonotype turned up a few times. The CDR3 region has the DNA TGTGCCAGCTCAGAAAACCAGGGAAGCAATCAGCCCCAGCATTTT. Its protein product is CASSENQGSNQPQHF. V and J are TRBV18 and TRBJ1-5; tentatively, D is TRBD1 (5 bases). Trimming cost V 5 bases and J 1 base, with 12 bases left between them. Germline CDR1 reads KGHSH; CDR2 reads LQKENI. There are 15 residues in the CDR3. The variable domain in full, with the rest retrieved from reference TRBV18 and TRBJ1-5, is NAGVMQNPRHLVRRRGQEARLRCSPMKGHSHVYWYRQLPEEGLKFMVYLQKENIIDESGMPKERFSAEFPKEGPSILRIQQVVRGDSAAYFCASSENQGSNQPQHFGDGTRLSIL.

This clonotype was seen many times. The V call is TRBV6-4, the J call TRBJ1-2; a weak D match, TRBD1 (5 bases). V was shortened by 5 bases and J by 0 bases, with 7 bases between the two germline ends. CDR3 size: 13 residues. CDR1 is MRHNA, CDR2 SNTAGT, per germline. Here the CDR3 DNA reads TGTGCCAGCAGTCGGACAACTAACTATGGCTACACCTTC. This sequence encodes CASSRTTNYGYTF.

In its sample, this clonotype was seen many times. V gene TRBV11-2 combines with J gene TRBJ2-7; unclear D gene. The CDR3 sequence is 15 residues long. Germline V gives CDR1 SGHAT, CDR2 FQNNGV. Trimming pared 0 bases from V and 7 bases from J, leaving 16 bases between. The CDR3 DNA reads TGTGCCAGCAGCTTAGATCTAATGTGGGGAACTGAGCAGTACTTC. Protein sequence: CASSLDLMWGTEQYF.

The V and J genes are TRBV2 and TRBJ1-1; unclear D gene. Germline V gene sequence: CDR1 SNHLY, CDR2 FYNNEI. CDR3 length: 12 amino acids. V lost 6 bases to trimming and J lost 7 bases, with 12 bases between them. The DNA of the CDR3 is TGTGCCAGCAGAACAGACTCTTTTGAAGCTTTCTTT. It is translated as CASRTDSFEAFF.

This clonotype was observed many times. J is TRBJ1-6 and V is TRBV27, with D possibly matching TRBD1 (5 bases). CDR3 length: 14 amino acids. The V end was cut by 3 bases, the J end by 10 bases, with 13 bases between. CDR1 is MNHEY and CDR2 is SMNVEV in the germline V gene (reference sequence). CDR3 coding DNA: TGTGCCAGCAGTTTCCGCAGGGCGAGATCACCCCTCCACTTT. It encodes CASSFRRARSPLHF.

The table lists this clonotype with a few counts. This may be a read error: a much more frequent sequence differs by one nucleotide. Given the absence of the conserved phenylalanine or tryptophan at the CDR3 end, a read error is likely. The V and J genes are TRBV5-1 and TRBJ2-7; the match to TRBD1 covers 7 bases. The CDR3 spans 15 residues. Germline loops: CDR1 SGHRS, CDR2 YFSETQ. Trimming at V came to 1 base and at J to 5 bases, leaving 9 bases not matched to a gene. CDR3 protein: CASSLQETGTNEQYL. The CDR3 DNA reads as TGCGCCAGCAGCTTGCAAGAGACAGGGACGAACGAGCAGTACCTC.

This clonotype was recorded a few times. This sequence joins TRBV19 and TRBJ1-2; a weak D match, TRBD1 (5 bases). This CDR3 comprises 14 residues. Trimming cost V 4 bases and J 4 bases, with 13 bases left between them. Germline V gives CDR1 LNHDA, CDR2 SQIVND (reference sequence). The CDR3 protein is CASSNPREFYGYTF. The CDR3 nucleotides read TGTGCCAGTAGTAACCCCAGGGAGTTCTATGGCTACACCTTC.

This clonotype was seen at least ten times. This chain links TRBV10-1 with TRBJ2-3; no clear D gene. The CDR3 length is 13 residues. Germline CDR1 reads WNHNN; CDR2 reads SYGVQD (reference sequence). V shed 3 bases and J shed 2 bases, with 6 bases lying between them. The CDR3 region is CASSDDSTDTQYF. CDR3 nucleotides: TGCGCCAGCAGTGATGACTCCACAGATACGCAGTATTTT.

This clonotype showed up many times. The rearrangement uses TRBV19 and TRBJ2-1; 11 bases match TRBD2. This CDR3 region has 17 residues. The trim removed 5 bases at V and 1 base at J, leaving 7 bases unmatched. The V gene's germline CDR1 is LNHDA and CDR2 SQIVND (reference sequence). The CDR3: CASSYASGGLSYNEQFF. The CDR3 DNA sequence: TGTGCCAGTAGTTACGCTAGCGGGGGGTTGTCCTACAATGAGCAGTTCTTC.

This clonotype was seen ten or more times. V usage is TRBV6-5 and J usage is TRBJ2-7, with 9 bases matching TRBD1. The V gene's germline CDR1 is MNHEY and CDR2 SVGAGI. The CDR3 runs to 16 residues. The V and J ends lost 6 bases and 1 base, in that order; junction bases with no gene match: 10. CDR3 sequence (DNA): TGTGCCAGCAGCCTGAAGAAGGGACAGGGATCCTACGAGCAGTACTTC. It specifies CASSLKKGQGSYEQYF.

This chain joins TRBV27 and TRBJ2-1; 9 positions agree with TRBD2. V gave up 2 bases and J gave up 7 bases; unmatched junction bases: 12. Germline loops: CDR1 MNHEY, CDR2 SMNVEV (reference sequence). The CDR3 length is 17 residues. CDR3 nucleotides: TGTGCCAGCAGTTTACCGCGGGGGGGTAATTCAGGGAATGAGCAGTTCTTC. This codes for CASSLPRGGNSGNEQFF.

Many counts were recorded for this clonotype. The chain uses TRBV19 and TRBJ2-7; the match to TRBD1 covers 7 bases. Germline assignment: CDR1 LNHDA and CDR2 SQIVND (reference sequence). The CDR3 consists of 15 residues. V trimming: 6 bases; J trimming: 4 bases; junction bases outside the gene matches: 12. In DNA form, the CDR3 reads TGTGCCAGTAGCCCCCGGGACAGCTTTGAATACGAGCAGTACTTC. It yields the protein CASSPRDSFEYEQYF. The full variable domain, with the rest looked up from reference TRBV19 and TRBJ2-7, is DGGITQSPKYLFRKEGQNVTLSCEQNLNHDAMYWYRQDPGQGLRLIYYSQIVNDFQKGDIAEGYSVSREKKESFPLTVTSAQKNPTAFYLCASSPRDSFEYEQYFGPGTRLTVT.

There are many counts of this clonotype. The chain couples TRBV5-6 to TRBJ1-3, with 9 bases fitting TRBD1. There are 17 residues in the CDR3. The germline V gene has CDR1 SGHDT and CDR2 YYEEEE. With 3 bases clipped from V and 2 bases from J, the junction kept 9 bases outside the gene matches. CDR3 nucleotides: TGTGCCAGCAGCTGGTACCCGGGACAGGGAACTGGAAACACCATATATTTT. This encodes CASSWYPGQGTGNTIYF.

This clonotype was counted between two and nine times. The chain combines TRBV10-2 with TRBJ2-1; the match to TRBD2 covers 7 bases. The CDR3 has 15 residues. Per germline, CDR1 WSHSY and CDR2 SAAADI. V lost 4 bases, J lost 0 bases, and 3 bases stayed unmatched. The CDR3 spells CASSGGGVSYNEQFF. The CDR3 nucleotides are TGCGCCAGCAGTGGGGGGGGGGTCTCCTACAATGAGCAGTTCTTC.

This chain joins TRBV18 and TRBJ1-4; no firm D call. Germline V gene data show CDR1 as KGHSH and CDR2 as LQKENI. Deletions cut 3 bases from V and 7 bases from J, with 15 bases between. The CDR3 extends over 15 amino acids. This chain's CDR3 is CASSPVQADSEKLFF. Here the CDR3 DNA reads TGTGCCAGCTCACCGGTGCAGGCGGATAGTGAAAAACTGTTTTTT.

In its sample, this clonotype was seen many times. CDR3 DNA sequence: TGCAGCGTAAATCTCTCCTACGAGCAGTACTTC. It translates to CSVNLSYEQYF. This sequence joins TRBV29-1 and TRBJ2-7; D gene unclear. Germline assignment: CDR1 SQVTM and CDR2 ANQGSEA. Trimming removed 6 bases from V and 0 bases from J, with 6 bases in between. This CDR3 has 11 residues.

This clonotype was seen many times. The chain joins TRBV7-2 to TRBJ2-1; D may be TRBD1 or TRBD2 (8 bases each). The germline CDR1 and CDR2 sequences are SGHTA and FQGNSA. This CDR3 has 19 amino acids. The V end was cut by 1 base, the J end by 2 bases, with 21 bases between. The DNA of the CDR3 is TGTGCCAGCAGCTTAGGACAGGGGAGAACTAGCGGCACCTACAATGAGCAGTTCTTC. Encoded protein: CASSLGQGRTSGTYNEQFF.

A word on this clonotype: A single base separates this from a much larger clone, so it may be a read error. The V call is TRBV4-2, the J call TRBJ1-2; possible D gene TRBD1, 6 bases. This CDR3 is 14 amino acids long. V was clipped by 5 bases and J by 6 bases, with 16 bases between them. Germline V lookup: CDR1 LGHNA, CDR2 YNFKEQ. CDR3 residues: CASSGKGGVDGYTF. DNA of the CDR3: TGTGCCAGCAGCGGGAAGGGGGGGGTCGATGGCTACACCTTC.